This record concerns one T cell receptor beta chain sequence. Its antigen is undetermined. The sample is drawn from a study of T cell responses to AZD1222 COVID-19 vaccine. Study-wide results and limits: Two AZD1222 administrations were followed by greater Spike-specific TCR breadth and depth.

The germline V and J ends were trimmed by 7 bases and 8 bases, with 17 bases remaining between them. The CDR3 contains 14 residues. Germline values: CDR1 MDHEN, CDR2 SYDVKM. Here immunoSEQ multiplex PCR was the method, and the copy in TCRdb shows in-frame clones only, minus some. The sample comprises 93,000 or so clones, 75% to 95% of which are singletons, and roughly 44% rests with the top ten. The V gene is TRBV28, the J gene TRBJ1-4; weak D call: TRBD1 (5 bases). The TCR comes from an adult in good health. The input for sequencing was peripheral blood, taken on day 0 of AZD1222 vaccination. The CDR3 DNA sequence: TGTGCCAGCACTGAGGAGAGGGGATGGGAAAAACTGTTTTTT. The encoded protein is CASTEERGWEKLFF.